Each of the 27 T cell receptor beta chains below was sequenced from the same sample in a study of early T cells in non-severe SARS-CoV-2 infection. TCRdb reprocessed the 5' RACE reads with MiXCR, giving one entry per CDR3 protein. The repertoire consists of roughly 29,000 distinct CDR3 sequences, with 5.3% occurring once and the leading ten covering around 4%. Specimen: whole blood. The source is an adult who was a healthcare worker with PCR-confirmed SARS-CoV-2 infection or an uninfected control (not recorded which).

This clonotype was counted many times. CDR3 sequence (DNA): TGTGCCAGCAGTCCCCCTTATGGAGCGGGAGGGCGAAAAACACTAGATACGCAGTATTTT. As protein: CASSPPYGAGGRKTLDTQYF. This chain uses TRBV28 with TRBJ2-3; 10 nucleotides line up with TRBD2. Germline V gene sequence: CDR1 MDHEN, CDR2 SYDVKM. The CDR3 is 20 amino acids. With V trimmed by 5 bases and J by 5 bases, 22 bases remained unmatched.

This clonotype occurred many times. The rearrangement uses TRBV27 and TRBJ2-7; weak D call: TRBD1 (5 bases). This CDR3 spans 14 amino acids. The germline V gene has CDR1 MNHEY and CDR2 SMNVEV (reference sequence). The V end was cut by 6 bases, the J end by 3 bases, with 15 bases between. The CDR3 DNA reads as TGTGCCAGCAGCCGACAGCTTTCCCTCTACGAGCAGTACTTC. Amino acid sequence: CASSRQLSLYEQYF.

This clonotype was detected many times. The rearrangement links TRBV5-4 to TRBJ1-1; 8 bases are shared with TRBD1. The CDR3 extends over 16 amino acids. In germline, CDR1 is SGHNT, CDR2 YYREEE (reference sequence). Germline trimming cut 4 bases from V and 0 bases from J; bases unmatched to any gene: 8. CDR3 sequence: CASSLGQGKMNTEAFF. The CDR3 DNA reads TGTGCCAGCAGCCTCGGACAGGGTAAAATGAACACTGAAGCTTTCTTT.

This clonotype was counted many times. This chain uses TRBV30 with TRBJ2-1; D uncertain. V was clipped by 2 bases and J by 8 bases, with 10 bases between them. This CDR3 comprises 12 residues. Germline assignment: CDR1 GTSNPN and CDR2 SVGIG (reference sequence). Here the CDR3 DNA reads TGTGCCTGGAGTTCGTTCGCGTATGAGCAGTTCTTC. Protein sequence: CAWSSFAYEQFF. The complete variable domain, with remaining parts taken from reference TRBV30 and TRBJ2-1, reads SQTIHQWPATLVQPVGSPLSLECTVEGTSNPNLYWYRQAAGRGLQLLFYSVGIGQISSEVPQNLSASRPQDRQFILSSKKLLLSDSGFYLCAWSSFAYEQFFGPGTRLTVL.

This clonotype was counted ten times or more. The chain employs TRBV9 and TRBJ2-7, with D possibly TRBD1 on 6 matching bases. Germline values: CDR1 SGDLS, CDR2 YYNGEE. Deletions cut 0 bases from V and 5 bases from J, with 15 bases between. There are 15 residues in the CDR3. Written as DNA, the CDR3 is TGTGCCAGCAGCGTAGAGGGGACATCACGGGACGAGCAGTACTTC. It yields the protein CASSVEGTSRDEQYF. Based on the CDR3 plus reference TRBV9 and TRBJ2-7, the full variable domain is DSGVTQTPKHLITATGQRVTLRCSPRSGDLSVYWYQQSLDQGLQFLIQYYNGEERAKGNILERFSAQQFPDLHSELNLSSLELGDSALYFCASSVEGTSRDEQYFGPGTRLTVT.

This clonotype was found many times. This chain uses TRBV4-3 with TRBJ2-7; D call uncertain. Deletions cut 0 bases from V and 2 bases from J, with 8 bases between. The germline gives CDR1 LGHNA, CDR2 YSLEER. This CDR3 is 14 amino acids long. CDR3 residues: CASSQDVGTYEQYF. CDR3 coding DNA: TGCGCCAGCAGCCAAGATGTAGGGACCTACGAGCAGTACTTC.

There are a few counts of this clonotype. The chain combines TRBV9 with TRBJ2-7, with 9 bases matching TRBD1. Germline V lookup: CDR1 SGDLS, CDR2 YYNGEE. The CDR3 runs 13 residues. The V and J ends lost 4 bases and 6 bases, in that order; junction bases with no gene match: 5. CDR3 amino acids: CASSPRQGGEQYF. The CDR3 region has the DNA TGTGCCAGCAGCCCACGACAGGGGGGCGAGCAGTACTTC.

This clonotype was counted at least ten times. The genes are TRBV20-1 and TRBJ1-2; 11 nucleotides align to TRBD1. Germline V lookup: CDR1 DFQATT, CDR2 SNEGSKA (reference sequence). CDR3 length equals 13 residues. Germline trimming cut 5 bases from V and 8 bases from J; bases unmatched to any gene: 7. The CDR3 bases are TGCAGTGCTGGTGGGACAGGGGGGAAAGGCTACACCTTC. Its translation: CSAGGTGGKGYTF.

A few counts support this clonotype. DNA for the CDR3: TGCAGTGCTCAGGGCTCCTACGAGCAGTACTTC. Its translation: CSAQGSYEQYF. The V call is TRBV20-1, the J call TRBJ2-7, with D perhaps TRBD1 (5 bases). Trimming removed 5 bases at V and 0 bases at J, with 5 bases between. This CDR3 has 11 amino acids. Germline V gives CDR1 DFQATT, CDR2 SNEGSKA (reference sequence).

This chain joins TRBV2 and TRBJ2-3, with D possibly matching TRBD1 (6 bases). The germline CDR1 and CDR2 sequences are SNHLY and FYNNEI. The CDR3 has 24 amino acids. Trimming took 4 bases from V and 2 from J, leaving 40 bases between them. DNA of the CDR3: TGTGCCAGCAGTGTCCTTCAAACGATCGTGCCGGGGCACCCGACAGGAAAGATCACAGATACGCAGTATTTT. This translates into CASSVLQTIVPGHPTGKITDTQYF.

This chain connects TRBV28 to TRBJ2-2; tentatively, D is TRBD2 (5 bases). Trimming cost V 3 bases and J 1 base, with 6 bases left between them. CDR3 length: 14 amino acids. Germline assignment: CDR1 MDHEN and CDR2 SYDVKM. The CDR3 DNA is TGTGCCAGCAGTTTGAGCGGGAACACCGGGGAGCTGTTTTTT. As protein: CASSLSGNTGELFF.

This clonotype was seen repeatedly, ten times or more. The V gene is TRBV12-5, the J gene TRBJ2-1; TRBD2 is a possible D gene (6 bases). Trimming shortened V by 0 bases and J by 6 bases, and 24 bases separated the two germline ends. Germline loops: CDR1 LGHNT, CDR2 FRNRAP. This CDR3 is built from 19 residues. The CDR3 reads CASGLVLWGAGLRPNEQFF. The DNA of the CDR3 is TGTGCTAGTGGTTTGGTACTGTGGGGAGCGGGCCTTAGGCCCAATGAGCAGTTCTTC.

This clonotype was observed many times. V is TRBV29-1 and J is TRBJ1-1; TRBD1 matches 10 bases. CDR3 size: 14 residues. From germline, CDR1 is SQVTM and CDR2 ANQGSEA. V lost 6 bases to trimming and J lost 1 base; unmatched junction nucleotides: 5. CDR3 nucleotides: TGCAGCGTCGATCGGACAGGGGGGAACACTGAAGCTTTCTTT. The encoded protein is CSVDRTGGNTEAFF.

This clonotype was seen ten or more times. This chain joins TRBV27 and TRBJ2-1; TRBD1 might be the D (5 bases). The CDR3 has 17 amino acids. Germline V CDR1 and CDR2: MNHEY, SMNVEV (reference sequence). Trimming pared 4 bases from V and 0 bases from J, leaving 16 bases between. The CDR3 loop reads CASSSLRQFSSYNEQFF. In DNA, the CDR3 is TGTGCCAGCAGTTCCCTTCGACAGTTCAGCTCCTACAATGAGCAGTTCTTC.

The chain links TRBV20-1 to TRBJ2-5; no clear D. This CDR3 region has 11 residues. Germline CDR1 DFQATT, CDR2 SNEGSKA (reference sequence). The CDR3 nucleotides read TGCAGCGTCTCCTACTTAGAGACCCAGTACTTC. This gives the protein CSVSYLETQYF.

This clonotype appeared a few times. This chain connects TRBV7-2 to TRBJ2-3; 7 bases fit TRBD2. V lost 3 bases and J lost 0; bases outside the gene matches: 3. Germline V CDR1 and CDR2: SGHTA, FQGNSA. This CDR3 contains 15 residues. The CDR3 sequence: CASSFQAGSTDTQYF. In DNA form, the CDR3 reads TGTGCCAGCAGCTTCCAAGCGGGGAGCACAGATACGCAGTATTTT.

This clonotype was counted at least ten times. The V call is TRBV12-3 or TRBV12-4, the J call TRBJ1-6; D ambiguous. The CDR3 length is 13 residues. Between the trimmed V and J ends, which lost 8 bases and 2 bases, there was a span of 7 bases. The CDR3 spells CASLAAYNSPLHF. For the CDR3, the DNA is TGTGCCAGCCTTGCAGCCTATAATTCACCCCTCCACTTT.

The table lists this clonotype with many counts. The chain joins TRBV3-1 to TRBJ1-2; 8 bases map to TRBD1. The CDR3 consists of 13 residues. Germline V gene data show CDR1 as LGHDT and CDR2 as YNNKEL (reference sequence). The V segment lost 6 bases and the J segment 5 bases; nucleotides outside the gene matches: 5. This chain's CDR3 is CASSPTGGYGYTF. CDR3 coding DNA: TGTGCCAGCAGTCCCACAGGGGGATATGGCTACACCTTC.

This clonotype has ten or more counts. Relative to the germline gene, one junction end is altered; a read error may explain this. The chain has TRBV20-1 and TRBJ2-1; TRBD2 matches 7 bases. This CDR3 region has 15 residues. Germline V gene lookup returns CDR1 DFQATT and CDR2 SNEGSKA (reference sequence). This CDR3 is CSGRPREFAYNEQFF. CDR3 DNA sequence: TGCAGTGGTAGACCGCGGGAGTTCGCCTACAATGAGCAGTTCTTC.

This clonotype was observed many times. The rearrangement links TRBV24-1 to TRBJ1-4; tentative D call: TRBD1 (5 bases). This CDR3 has 13 residues. Trimming shortened V by 4 bases and J by 8 bases, and 10 bases separated the two germline ends. Germline loops: CDR1 KGHDR, CDR2 SFDVKD. The CDR3 DNA reads as TGTGCCACCAGTGACGGACACGAGGAAAAACTGTTTTTT. This translates into CATSDGHEEKLFF.

The genes are TRBV4-1 and TRBJ2-5; D unclear. Trimming took 4 bases from V and 0 from J, leaving 12 bases between them. There are 15 residues in the CDR3. The germline V gene has CDR1 MGHRA and CDR2 YSYEKL. In nucleotides, the CDR3 is TGCGCCAGCAGCCCCCCCGAGGCAGACCAAGAGACCCAGTACTTC. Translating it yields CASSPPEADQETQYF.

This clonotype has at least ten counts. This chain uses TRBV29-1 with TRBJ2-7; 9 nucleotides agree with TRBD1. Losses at the gene ends were 2 bases for V and 2 bases for J; bases not matched to a gene: 4. In germline, CDR1 is SQVTM, CDR2 ANQGSEA. The CDR3 runs 14 residues. For the CDR3, the DNA is TGCAGCGTTGAATTGGGACAGGGAACCTACGAGCAGTACTTC. Translated: CSVELGQGTYEQYF.

This clonotype showed up many times. The genes are TRBV12-3 or TRBV12-4 and TRBJ2-1; TRBD2 matches at 12 bases. This CDR3 has 21 residues. The V segment lost 5 bases and the J segment 1 base; nucleotides outside the gene matches: 18. For the CDR3, the DNA is TGTGCCAGCAGTATCTACAGTGATAGACTAGCGGGAGTTATTTCCTACAATGAGCAGTTCTTC. Translating it yields CASSIYSDRLAGVISYNEQFF.

The chain links TRBV29-1 to TRBJ2-2; D may be TRBD2 (5 bases). V dropped 3 bases and J dropped 3 bases, with 11 bases sitting between them. This CDR3 has 14 amino acids. From germline, CDR1 is SQVTM and CDR2 ANQGSEA. The CDR3 DNA reads TGCAGCGTTGACGGCGGACTGTACACCGGGGAGCTGTTTTTT. It encodes CSVDGGLYTGELFF.

This clonotype was found many times. The rearrangement links TRBV29-1 to TRBJ2-5, with D perhaps TRBD1 or TRBD2 (6 bases each). Germline CDR1 SQVTM, CDR2 ANQGSEA. Trimming shortened V by 4 bases and J by 5 bases, and 17 bases separated the two germline ends. The CDR3 totals 14 residues. CDR3 DNA sequence: TGCAGCGTTGGTTTAGGGGGAGGTGAGGAGACCCAGTACTTC. It encodes CSVGLGGGEETQYF.

This clonotype was seen a few times. This chain connects TRBV4-3 to TRBJ1-6; tentative D call: TRBD1 (5 bases). The V and J ends lost 0 bases and 0 bases respectively, with 9 bases between them. The CDR3 extends over 17 amino acids. Germline CDR1 LGHNA, CDR2 YSLEER. CDR3 sequence: CASSQERGSSYNSPLHF. The CDR3 nucleotides are TGCGCCAGCAGCCAAGAGAGGGGTAGCTCCTATAATTCACCCCTCCACTTT.

The chain uses TRBV7-9 and TRBJ2-5; TRBD2 matches at 11 bases. Germline-derived CDR1 and CDR2 are SEHNR and FQNEAQ (reference sequence). V trimming: 5 bases; J trimming: 2 bases; junction bases outside the gene matches: 22. The length of the CDR3 is 21 residues. As DNA, the CDR3 is TGTGCCAGCAGCAAACGATTGGGATTGGGACTAGCGGAAGGCGGTCAAGAGACCCAGTACTTC. Translated, it gives CASSKRLGLGLAEGGQETQYF.